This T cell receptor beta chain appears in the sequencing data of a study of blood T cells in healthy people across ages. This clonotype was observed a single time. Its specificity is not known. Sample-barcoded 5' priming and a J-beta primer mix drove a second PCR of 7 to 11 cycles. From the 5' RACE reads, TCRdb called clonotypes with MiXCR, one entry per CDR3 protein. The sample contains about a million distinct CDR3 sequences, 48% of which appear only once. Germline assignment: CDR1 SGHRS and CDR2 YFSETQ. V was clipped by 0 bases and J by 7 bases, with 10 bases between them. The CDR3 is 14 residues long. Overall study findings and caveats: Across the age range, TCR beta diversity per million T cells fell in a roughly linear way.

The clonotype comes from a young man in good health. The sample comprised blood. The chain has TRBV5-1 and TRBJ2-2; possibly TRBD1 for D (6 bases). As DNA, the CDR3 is TGCGCCAGCAGCTTGGCAGGGGATATCGGGGAGCTGTTTTTT. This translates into CASSLAGDIGELFF.